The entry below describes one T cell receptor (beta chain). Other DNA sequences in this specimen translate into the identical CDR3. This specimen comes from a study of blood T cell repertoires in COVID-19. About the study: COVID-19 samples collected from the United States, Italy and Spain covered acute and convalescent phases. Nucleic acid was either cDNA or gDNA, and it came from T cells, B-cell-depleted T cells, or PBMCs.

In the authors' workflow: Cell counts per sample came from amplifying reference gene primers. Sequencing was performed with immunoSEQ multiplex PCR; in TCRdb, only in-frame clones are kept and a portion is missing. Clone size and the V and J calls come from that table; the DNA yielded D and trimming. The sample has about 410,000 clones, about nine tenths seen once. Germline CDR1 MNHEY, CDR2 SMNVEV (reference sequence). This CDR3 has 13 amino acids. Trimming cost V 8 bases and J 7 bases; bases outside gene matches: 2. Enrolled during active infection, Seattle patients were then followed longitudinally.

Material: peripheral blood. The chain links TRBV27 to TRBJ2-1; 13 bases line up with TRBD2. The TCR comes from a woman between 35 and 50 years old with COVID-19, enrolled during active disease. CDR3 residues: CASRLAGGNEQFF. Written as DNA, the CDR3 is TGTGCCAGCCGACTAGCGGGGGGTAATGAGCAGTTCTTC.